The 32 T cell receptor beta chains reported below all come from one sample, sequenced in a study of blood T cell repertoires in COVID-19. Some clones are missing from TCRdb's copy, which holds only in-frame ones; the method was immunoSEQ multiplex PCR. Seen here are approximately 300,000 clones, roughly nine tenths observed once, and the top ten hold about 6%. Sequenced input: peripheral blood. The receptors derive from a man in his late teens or twenties who had recovered from COVID-19.

In this sample, this clone turned up a few times. V usage is TRBV7-9 and J usage is TRBJ1-1; 8 bases match TRBD1. This CDR3 spans 15 amino acids. CDR1 and CDR2 from the germline V gene are SEHNR and FQNEAQ (reference sequence). Unmatched junction bases numbered 5, after V lost 0 bases and J lost 5 bases. The CDR3 here is CASSLAGDRRTEAFF. DNA for the CDR3: TGTGCCAGCAGCTTAGCGGGGGACAGGAGGACTGAAGCTTTCTTT.

The chain has TRBV7-9 and TRBJ2-3, with D perhaps TRBD2 (5 bases). The CDR3 is 19 amino acids. Trimming left V 2 bases short and J 2 bases short, with 23 bases between. Germline V gene data show CDR1 as SEHNR and CDR2 as FQNEAQ (reference sequence). The DNA for the CDR3 is TGTGCCAGCAGCTTAATCCCGACGGGGTACCACAAACACACAGATACGCAGTATTTT. Encoded protein: CASSLIPTGYHKHTDTQYF.

The chain carries TRBV9 and TRBJ2-2, with D tentatively TRBD1 (5 bases). The germline V gene has CDR1 SGDLS and CDR2 YYNGEE. The CDR3 runs to 17 residues. Deletions cut 0 bases from V and 0 bases from J, with 12 bases between. The DNA for the CDR3 is TGTGCCAGCAGCGTAGCAAGGGAAGGGGCGAACACCGGGGAGCTGTTTTTT. This encodes CASSVAREGANTGELFF.

The chain joins TRBV15 to TRBJ2-7; 8 bases line up with TRBD2. Germline V gene data show CDR1 as LNHNV and CDR2 as YYDKDF (reference sequence). V was pared by 5 bases and J by 5 bases, with 11 bases of the junction left unmatched. The CDR3 sequence is 15 residues long. CDR3 amino acids: CATSRWGTRSDEQYF. The CDR3, as DNA: TGTGCCACCAGCCGATGGGGGACTAGGAGTGACGAGCAGTACTTC.

V gene TRBV5-1 combines with J gene TRBJ2-2; D is unclear. The germline V gene has CDR1 SGHRS and CDR2 YFSETQ. V gave up 5 bases and J gave up 1 base, with 9 bases separating them. The CDR3 is made up of 14 amino acids. This CDR3 reads CASRALKNTGELFF. The CDR3, as DNA: TGCGCCAGCAGAGCACTCAAGAACACCGGGGAGCTGTTTTTT. The full variable domain, in which reference TRBV5-1 and TRBJ2-2 provide the parts outside the CDR3, is KAGVTQTPRYLIKTRGQQVTLSCSPISGHRSVSWYQQTPGQGLQFLFEYFSETQRNKGNFPGRFSGRQFSNSRSEMNVSTLELGDSALYLCASRALKNTGELFFGEGSRLTVL.

The chain couples TRBV9 to TRBJ2-7; 7 nucleotides agree with TRBD2. The CDR3 covers 15 residues. The J segment lost 2 bases and the V segment lost 4 bases, leaving 9 bases of the junction unmatched. The germline V gene encodes CDR1 SGDLS and CDR2 YYNGEE. DNA of the CDR3: TGTGCCAGCAGCCCAGCGGGGACGGGAGCCTACGAGCAGTACTTC. It encodes CASSPAGTGAYEQYF.

This chain links TRBV10-3 with TRBJ2-2; 9 bases agree with TRBD1. Trimming took 8 bases from V and 4 from J; bases not matched to a gene: 2. Germline CDR1 and CDR2: ENHRY and SYGVKD. The CDR3 is 13 residues long. CDR3 amino acids: CAIGGQGTGELFF. CDR3 nucleotide sequence: TGTGCCATCGGGGGACAGGGCACCGGGGAGCTGTTTTTT.

The CDR3: CATSADNYGYTF. The CDR3 DNA is TGTGCCACCAGCGCAGATAACTATGGCTACACCTTC. This rearrangement joins TRBV24-1 to TRBJ1-2; no clear D. Trimming removed 7 bases from V and 1 base from J, with 6 bases in between. CDR1 and CDR2 from the germline V gene are KGHDR and SFDVKD. The CDR3 has 12 amino acids.

The chain has TRBV30 and TRBJ2-2, with 7 bases aligning to TRBD1. V dropped 5 bases and J dropped 4; count of bases not matched to a gene: 7. This CDR3 comprises 14 residues. Germline V gene lookup returns CDR1 GTSNPN and CDR2 SVGIG (reference sequence). The chain's CDR3 is CAWEGGAGTGELFF. The CDR3 DNA is TGTGCCTGGGAAGGGGGCGCCGGCACCGGGGAGCTGTTTTTT. The whole variable domain, remainder taken from reference TRBV30 and TRBJ2-2, is SQTIHQWPATLVQPVGSPLSLECTVEGTSNPNLYWYRQAAGRGLQLLFYSVGIGQISSEVPQNLSASRPQDRQFILSSKKLLLSDSGFYLCAWEGGAGTGELFFGEGSRLTVL.

V is TRBV6-6 and J is TRBJ1-1; no definite D call. The CDR3 is 17 residues long. Between the trimmed V and J ends, which lost 5 bases and 1 base, there was a span of 20 bases. From germline, CDR1 is MNHNY and CDR2 SVGAGI (reference sequence). The CDR3 DNA follows: TGTGCCAGCAGTCTACTCCGACGCGGACTCTCGAACACTGAAGCTTTCTTT. This codes for CASSLLRRGLSNTEAFF.

The V gene is TRBV10-2, the J gene TRBJ2-7, with 8 nucleotides matching TRBD2. Germline CDR1 is WSHSY and CDR2 is SAAADI. The CDR3 is 16 amino acids. V lost 4 bases, J lost 4 bases, and 12 bases stayed unmatched. CDR3 in amino acids: CASSGTGKAGDYEQYF. The CDR3 DNA sequence: TGCGCCAGCAGTGGAACGGGAAAAGCGGGAGATTACGAGCAGTACTTC.

The J gene is TRBJ1-4, the V gene TRBV19, with D tentatively TRBD1 (6 bases). Per the germline V gene, CDR1 is LNHDA and CDR2 is SQIVND (reference sequence). The CDR3 totals 12 residues. V shed 5 bases and J shed 9 bases, with 10 bases lying between them. The CDR3 reads CASSVQGKKLFF. DNA for the CDR3: TGTGCCAGTAGTGTACAGGGTAAAAAACTGTTTTTT.

The chain carries TRBV7-9 and TRBJ2-7; D possibly corresponds to TRBD1 (6 bases). The length of the CDR3 is 14 residues. Germline V gene sequence: CDR1 SEHNR, CDR2 FQNEAQ (reference sequence). The ends were cut back, 4 bases at V and 5 bases at J, with 15 bases in the middle. The CDR3 nucleotides read TGTGCCAGCAGCTCAGGGGTCCGGCTGGACGAGCAGTACTTC. Its translation is CASSSGVRLDEQYF. The full variable domain, completed using reference TRBV7-9 and TRBJ2-7, is DTGVSQNPRHKITKRGQNVTFRCDPISEHNRLYWYRQTLGQGPEFLTYFQNEAQLEKSRLLSDRFSAERPKGSFSTLEIQRTEQGDSAMYLCASSSGVRLDEQYFGPGTRLTVT.

The CDR3 sequence is CASSPGTGAYEQYF. Here the CDR3 DNA reads TGTGCCAGCAGCCCCGGGACAGGGGCCTACGAGCAGTACTTC. This chain connects TRBV14 to TRBJ2-7, with 10 nucleotides matching TRBD1. The V gene end was trimmed by 4 bases and the J gene end by 2 bases; junction bases not matched to a gene: 2. The CDR3 covers 14 residues. The germline gives CDR1 SGHDN, CDR2 FVKESK.

The V gene is TRBV14, the J gene TRBJ1-2, with D possibly TRBD1 on 6 matching bases. This CDR3 contains 15 residues. From germline, CDR1 is SGHDN and CDR2 FVKESK. Trimming removed 0 bases at V and 2 bases at J, with 10 bases between. The CDR3 sequence is CASSQDLGGNYGYTF. CDR3 bases: TGTGCCAGCAGCCAAGACCTAGGGGGAAACTATGGCTACACCTTC.

V and J are TRBV4-2 and TRBJ2-1, with 8 bases fitting TRBD2. J lost 3 bases, V lost 0 bases, and 1 base had no gene match. The CDR3 runs 15 residues. Looked up from germline, CDR1 is LGHNA and CDR2 is YNFKEQ. In nucleotides, the CDR3 is TGTGCCAGCAGCCAAGATACTAGCGGCTACAATGAGCAGTTCTTC. Its protein is CASSQDTSGYNEQFF.

The chain carries TRBV5-1 and TRBJ2-5; 9 nucleotides line up with TRBD2. The CDR3 extends over 16 amino acids. The V and J ends lost 0 bases and 4 bases, in that order; junction bases with no gene match: 7. Germline V gives CDR1 SGHRS, CDR2 YFSETQ. CDR3 sequence (DNA): TGCGCCAGCAGCTTGGCCGGGACTAGCAAGGGAGAGACCCAGTACTTC. It encodes CASSLAGTSKGETQYF.

The J gene is TRBJ2-1, the V gene TRBV27; 9 nucleotides line up with TRBD1. The germline CDR1 and CDR2 sequences are MNHEY and SMNVEV (reference sequence). V lost 5 bases, J lost 9 bases, and 5 bases stayed unmatched. CDR3 length equals 13 residues. The CDR3 nucleotides read TGTGCCAGCAGTATAGGGACAGGGCTTGAGCAGTTCTTC. Its protein is CASSIGTGLEQFF.

This clone has a handful of counts. The chain carries TRBV19 and TRBJ1-1; TRBD1 matches at 7 bases. J lost 1 base, V lost 5 bases, and 7 bases had no gene match. In germline, CDR1 is LNHDA, CDR2 SQIVND (reference sequence). The CDR3 has 15 amino acids. Written as DNA, the CDR3 is TGTGCCAGTAGTTCTGGACAGGCTCCGAACACTGAAGCTTTCTTT. Amino acids: CASSSGQAPNTEAFF.

The rearrangement links TRBV7-2 to TRBJ1-4; no clear D. Trimming removed 7 bases at V and 8 bases at J, with 17 bases between. CDR3 length equals 14 residues. Germline assignment: CDR1 SGHTA and CDR2 FQGNSA. CDR3 sequence reads: CASTFSKLEEKLFF. As DNA, the CDR3 is TGTGCCAGCACCTTCTCGAAGTTAGAGGAAAAACTGTTTTTT. Full variable domain (rest looked up from reference TRBV7-2 and TRBJ1-4): GAGVSQSPSNKVTEKGKDVELRCDPISGHTALYWYRQSLGQGLEFLIYFQGNSAPDKSGLPSDRFSAERTGGSVSTLTIQRTQQEDSAVYLCASTFSKLEEKLFFGSGTQLSVL.

The rearrangement links TRBV7-2 to TRBJ1-1, with 8 bases that match TRBD1. The V gene end was trimmed by 4 bases and the J gene end by 4 bases; junction bases not matched to a gene: 5. The CDR3 has 14 amino acids. Germline CDR1 SGHTA, CDR2 FQGNSA. The CDR3 here is CASSSQGGTTEAFF. The CDR3 region has the DNA TGTGCCAGCAGCTCACAGGGGGGGACCACTGAAGCTTTCTTT.

The V gene is TRBV5-1, the J gene TRBJ1-2; D remains ambiguous. V was cut by 2 bases and J by 4 bases, with 18 bases left in between. Germline assignment: CDR1 SGHRS and CDR2 YFSETQ. The CDR3 runs to 16 residues. CDR3 sequence reads: CASSFTLNWGGYGYTF. CDR3 coding DNA: TGCGCCAGCAGCTTCACCCTGAATTGGGGAGGCTATGGCTACACCTTC. Using reference TRBV5-1 and TRBJ1-2 for the parts outside the CDR3, the full variable domain is KAGVTQTPRYLIKTRGQQVTLSCSPISGHRSVSWYQQTPGQGLQFLFEYFSETQRNKGNFPGRFSGRQFSNSRSEMNVSTLELGDSALYLCASSFTLNWGGYGYTFGSGTRLTVV.

In its sample, this clone was seen once. The V call is TRBV14, the J call TRBJ2-3; TRBD2 aligns across 7 bases. The CDR3 spans 14 residues. The V segment lost 4 bases and the J segment 2 bases; nucleotides outside the gene matches: 3. Germline V gene data show CDR1 as SGHDN and CDR2 as FVKESK. The DNA for the CDR3 is TGTGCCAGCAGCCTTGCGGGGGTCACAGATACGCAGTATTTT. It encodes CASSLAGVTDTQYF.

The chain joins TRBV3-1 (or the pseudogene TRBV3-2) to TRBJ2-3; 7 bases are shared with TRBD2. Germline trimming cut 1 base from V and 0 bases from J; bases unmatched to any gene: 4. Germline V gene data show CDR1 as LGHDT and CDR2 as YNNKEL (reference sequence). There are 16 residues in the CDR3. As DNA, the CDR3 is TGTGCCAGCAGCCAAGTAAAGCGGGGTAGCACAGATACGCAGTATTTT. This encodes CASSQVKRGSTDTQYF.

The rearrangement joins TRBV27 to TRBJ2-7; 7 positions agree with TRBD2. The CDR3 is 15 residues long. Germline V gene sequence: CDR1 MNHEY, CDR2 SMNVEV (reference sequence). The J segment lost 2 bases and the V segment lost 0 bases, leaving 4 bases of the junction unmatched. The CDR3 nucleotides are TGTGCCAGCAGTTTATCCGGGACTATGGCCTACGAGCAGTACTTC. Translation gives CASSLSGTMAYEQYF.

The V and J genes are TRBV5-6 and TRBJ1-5; D call uncertain. The CDR3 has 14 residues. V lost 0 bases, J lost 7 bases, and 11 bases lay in between. Germline V gene data show CDR1 as SGHDT and CDR2 as YYEEEE. CDR3 amino acids: CASSLAGSGQPQHF. For the CDR3, the DNA is TGTGCCAGCAGCTTGGCGGGGAGTGGCCAGCCCCAGCATTTT.

The rearrangement uses TRBV5-6 and TRBJ1-1; D gene uncertain. This CDR3 has 14 residues. Trimming took off 1 base at V and 10 bases at J, with 17 bases between the two ends. The germline V gene has CDR1 SGHDT and CDR2 YYEEEE. The CDR3 spells CASSLSRNPYIAFF. For the CDR3, the DNA is TGTGCCAGCAGCTTGTCCAGGAACCCTTACATAGCTTTCTTT.

This sequence joins TRBV29-1 and TRBJ1-1; perhaps TRBD1 as D (5 bases). CDR3 length: 14 residues. Trimming took 1 base from V and 4 from J, leaving 13 bases between them. CDR1 and CDR2 (germline): SQVTM, ANQGSEA. The CDR3 reads CSVEALTGGTEAFF. The CDR3 region has the DNA TGCAGCGTTGAAGCTTTGACGGGGGGCACTGAAGCTTTCTTT.

The chain combines TRBV6-5 with TRBJ2-1; D perhaps matches TRBD2 (6 bases). Trimming cost V 0 bases and J 2 bases, with 11 bases left between them. The CDR3 runs to 16 residues. CDR1 is MNHEY and CDR2 is SVGAGI in the germline V gene. The CDR3 here is CASSYSTGGAYNEQFF. The CDR3 bases are TGTGCCAGCAGTTACTCGACCGGGGGAGCCTACAATGAGCAGTTCTTC.

This CDR3 reads CASSPQGFSGNTIYF. CDR3 bases: TGTGCCAGTAGTCCCCAGGGTTTCTCTGGAAACACCATATATTTT. This chain connects TRBV19 to TRBJ1-3, with a possible D match to TRBD1 (5 bases). Deletions cut 5 bases from V and 0 bases from J, with 11 bases between. There are 15 residues in the CDR3. Germline V CDR1 and CDR2: LNHDA, SQIVND (reference sequence).

The chain couples TRBV28 to TRBJ2-7, with TRBD2 as a possible D gene (5 bases). V shed 7 bases and J shed 0 bases, with 10 bases lying between them. Germline-derived CDR1 and CDR2 are MDHEN and SYDVKM. The CDR3 is 13 amino acids. Here the CDR3 DNA reads TGTGCCAGCATCGGGGAGAACTCCTACGAGCAGTACTTC. The encoded protein is CASIGENSYEQYF.

This CDR3 is CASSMDRGRPQHF. In DNA form, the CDR3 reads TGTGCCAGTAGTATGGACAGGGGGCGGCCCCAGCATTTT. The chain is built from TRBV19 and TRBJ1-5; 11 nucleotides match TRBD1. Germline CDR1 is LNHDA and CDR2 is SQIVND (reference sequence). CDR3 length: 13 amino acids. V lost 3 bases, J lost 9 bases, and 1 base stayed unmatched.